This is a list of T cell receptor beta chains from one sample in a study of Ad26.COV2.S vaccination and SARS-CoV-2 variants. Assay used: immunoSEQ multiplex PCR; TCRdb lists only in-frame clones, some missing. In the table there are approximately 410,000 clones, over 75% of which are singletons. The sample was peripheral blood, taken in a trial of Ad26.COV2.S vaccine versus placebo. Receptors were obtained from a person aged 18-60 years who received the Ad26.COV2.S COVID-19 vaccine or a placebo. The CDR3 runs from the conserved cysteine through the conserved F or W. Each record gives: clone size, D gene, J gene, CDR3 length, V gene, CDR3 DNA, CDR3 protein. D genes are given only for firm matches. Rows may omit the clone size; those that give it use once, few, many or a size class.

>NA|NA|TRBJ1-1|15|TRBV11-3
TGTGCCAGCAGCCTTACAGCGGGGGGGAACACTGAAGCTTTCTTT
CASSLTAGGNTEAFF
>NA|NA|TRBJ2-2|16|TRBV18
TGTGCCAGCTCACCATACACCGGGACTGGCACCGGGGAGCTGTTTTTT
CASSPYTGTGTGELFF
>few|NA|TRBJ2-1|14|TRBV10-3
TGTGCCATCAGGTACTCGGACACGTACAATGAGCAGTTCTTC
CAIRYSDTYNEQFF
>NA|TRBD1|TRBJ2-7|15|TRBV10-1
TGCGCCAGCAGTGAGTCCCGGACAGGTTCCTACGAGCAGTACTTC
CASSESRTGSYEQYF
>NA|TRBD1|TRBJ2-3|18|TRBV28
TGTGCCAGCAGTCCGAGGAATTCCGGGACAGGGCGCACAGATACGCAGTATTTT
CASSPRNSGTGRTDTQYF
>NA|NA|TRBJ1-5|13|TRBV11-2
TGTGCCAGCAGCTTAGAAAGGGATCAGCCCCAGCATTTT
CASSLERDQPQHF
>NA|NA|TRBJ1-4|14|TRBV28
TGTGCCAGCAGTAACCCCGGTTTTAATGAAAAACTGTTTTTT
CASSNPGFNEKLFF
>NA|TRBD1|TRBJ1-2|14|TRBV6-2/TRBV6-3
TGTGCCAGCAGCGCGACAGGGAATTCCTATGGCTACACCTTC
CASSATGNSYGYTF
>NA|TRBD2|TRBJ2-3|18|TRBV28
TGTGCCAGCAGCCTAGCGTCTAGCGGGGGGCCAAGCACAGATACGCAGTATTTT
CASSLASSGGPSTDTQYF
>once|TRBD2|TRBJ2-7|15|TRBV3-1/TRBV3-2
TGTGCCAGCAGCCAAGGACCGACTAGCGTTGACGAGCAGTACTTC
CASSQGPTSVDEQYF
>few|NA|TRBJ1-3|13|TRBV5-1
TGCGCCAGCAGCTTGGACAGGGGAAACACCATATATTTT
CASSLDRGNTIYF
>NA|NA|TRBJ2-5|14|TRBV18
TGTGCCAGCTCCGACCCCGAGCGGAAAGAGACCCAGTACTTC
CASSDPERKETQYF
>many|NA|TRBJ2-2|13|TRBV6-4
TGTGCCAGCAGTGACGGAGACACCGGGGAGCTGTTTTTT
CASSDGDTGELFF
>NA|TRBD1|TRBJ2-5|15|TRBV5-1
TGCGCCAGCAGCAGGAGACAGGGATTTATCGAGACCCAGTACTTC
CASSRRQGFIETQYF
>many|NA|TRBJ1-1|15|TRBV2
TGTGCCAGCAGCTCGGGACGTCCCCAAGTCACTGAAGCTTTCTTT
CASSSGRPQVTEAFF
>NA|NA|TRBJ1-3|16|TRBV18
TGTGCCAGCTCACCACAGGCTAACGGAGGCGGAAACACCATATATTTT
CASSPQANGGGNTIYF
>NA|NA|TRBJ2-2|15|TRBV19
TGTGCCAGTAGTATTGTGGGCCCCAGCACCGGGGAGCTGTTTTTT
CASSIVGPSTGELFF
>NA|NA|TRBJ1-1|13|TRBV7-9
TGTGCCAGCAGCTTAACAGAGAACACTGAAGCTTTCTTT
CASSLTENTEAFF
>NA|NA|TRBJ2-2|12|TRBV27
TGTGCCAGCAGCCGTCTGTGGGGGGAGCTGTTTTTT
CASSRLWGELFF
>NA|NA|TRBJ2-2|14|TRBV6-2/TRBV6-3
TGTGCCAGCAGCGTCCACGCTACGGCCGGGGAGCTGTTTTTT
CASSVHATAGELFF
>NA|NA|TRBJ2-5|11|TRBV20-1
TGCAGTGCTAGAGGTCAAGAGACCCAGTACTTC
CSARGQETQYF
>NA|NA|TRBJ1-5|13|TRBV7-9
TGTGCCAGCAGCTTGAATAGCAATCAGCCCCAGCATTTT
CASSLNSNQPQHF
>few|NA|TRBJ1-6|17|TRBV9
TGTGCCAGCAGCGTAGGTTGGACAGCACAGGGCTTTTCACCCCTCCACTTT
CASSVGWTAQGFSPLHF
>NA|TRBD1|TRBJ2-7|14|TRBV5-1
TGCGCCAGCAGCCCACAGGGGGACTCCTACGAGCAGTACTTC
CASSPQGDSYEQYF
>NA|NA|TRBJ1-5|13|TRBV12-3/TRBV12-4
TGTGCCAGCAGTTCTTTTGGCAATCAGCCCCAGCATTTT
CASSSFGNQPQHF
>NA|NA|TRBJ1-2|14|TRBV6-5
TGTGCCAGCAGTTACTCGGGTGGCAACTATGGCTACACCTTC
CASSYSGGNYGYTF
>NA|NA|TRBJ1-1|15|TRBV5-1
TGCGCCAGCAGCTTGGGTCCAGCCCCGCAAGCTGAAGCTTTCTTT
CASSLGPAPQAEAFF
>NA|TRBD2|TRBJ2-3|14|TRBV28
TGTGCCAGCAGTTTCGCGGGAGACGCAGATACGCAGTATTTT
CASSFAGDADTQYF
>NA|TRBD2|TRBJ2-5|15|TRBV10-3
TGTGCCATCAGTGAGTCGACTAGCGGGCAAGAGACCCAGTACTTC
CAISESTSGQETQYF
>NA|TRBD2|TRBJ2-7|14|TRBV5-4
TGTGCCAGCAGCTCCGGACTAGACACCTACGAGCAGTACTTC
CASSSGLDTYEQYF
>NA|TRBD2|TRBJ2-2|16|TRBV27
TGTGCCAGCAGACAAATAGCGGGGGGTGACACCGGGGAGCTGTTTTTT
CASRQIAGGDTGELFF
>NA|NA|TRBJ2-6|17|TRBV7-3
TGTGCCAGCAGCCCGATCGGACGCAACTCTGGGGCCAACGTCCTGACTTTC
CASSPIGRNSGANVLTF
>NA|TRBD2|TRBJ2-3|16|TRBV5-4
TGTGCCAGCAGCCCAGGGACTAGCGGGGGGGCGGATACGCAGTATTTT
CASSPGTSGGADTQYF
>NA|NA|TRBJ2-1|18|TRBV6-2/TRBV6-3
TGTGCCAGCAGTTACTCGGTGAGGGGGGAGACCTCCTACAATGAGCAGTTCTTC
CASSYSVRGETSYNEQFF
>NA|NA|TRBJ2-3|15|TRBV27
TGTGCCAGCAGTTTAGCGGGACAGAGGACAGATACGCAGTATTTT
CASSLAGQRTDTQYF